These 3 T cell receptor beta chains were sequenced from one sample in a study of cytomegalovirus exposure and HLA in healthy donors. 60 Vbeta and 13 Jbeta primers were used in PCR. The repertoire was sequenced with immunoSEQ multiplex PCR; TCRdb's copy has only in-frame clones and lacks some. The table shows 110,000 to 150,000 clones, with approximately 80% occurring only once. The sequenced sample was PBMCs. The receptors shown here come from a male donor in good health and CMV-seropositive.

The chain joins TRBV2 to TRBJ1-3, with 8 bases aligning to TRBD1. Looked up from germline, CDR1 is SNHLY and CDR2 is FYNNEI. V shed 6 bases, J shed 2 bases, and the junction held 9 bases outside the gene matches. The CDR3 is made up of 16 amino acids. The CDR3 region is CASSVQGDFTGNTIYF. CDR3 coding DNA: TGTGCCAGCAGCGTACAGGGGGATTTTACTGGAAACACCATATATTTT.

V is TRBV10-3 and J is TRBJ1-3; TRBD1 matches at 9 bases. There are 14 residues in the CDR3. V lost 10 bases, J lost 4 bases, and 8 bases stayed unmatched. Germline values: CDR1 ENHRY, CDR2 SYGVKD. The CDR3 DNA reads as TGTGCCACGACTTTGGGACAGGGAGGAAACACCATATATTTT. Translated, it gives CATTLGQGGNTIYF.

The rearrangement joins TRBV5-1 to TRBJ1-1; 7 bases match TRBD1. V dropped 4 bases and J dropped 4; count of bases not matched to a gene: 7. This CDR3 comprises 14 residues. Germline V gives CDR1 SGHRS, CDR2 YFSETQ. The CDR3 region is CASSLSTGSTEAFF. CDR3 nucleotide sequence: TGCGCCAGCAGCCTTTCGACAGGGTCCACTGAAGCTTTCTTT.